This T cell receptor beta chain was obtained from a study of Tregs in tolerant kidney transplant recipients. The junction had 3 bases not matched to a gene; V was cut back by 3 bases and J by 1 base. Germline V lookup: CDR1 KGHSH, CDR2 LQKENI. This CDR3 contains 15 residues. TCRdb's copy holds only in-frame clones and misses some; the assay was immunoSEQ multiplex PCR. There are approximately 52,000 clones in the sample, with around 0.88% held by the top ten. Remarks on this clone: The antigen remains unidentified. The read ends 3 residues early relative to the CDR3; the germline J gene fills the gap.

Study-level points and caveats: For some patients, primers changed over time, blocking nucleotide-level comparison.

The chain uses TRBV18 and TRBJ2-3; TRBD2 matches at 8 bases. The sample in question was CD4+ T cells from blood, obtained before the transplant. This TCR was sampled from a human donor who received a combined kidney and bone marrow transplant. This CDR3 reads CASSPLTSGTDTQYF. CDR3 bases read: TGTGCCAGCTCACCTCTGACTAGCGGCACAGATACG. The whole variable domain, filled in from reference TRBV18 and TRBJ2-3, reads NAGVMQNPRHLVRRRGQEARLRCSPMKGHSHVYWYRQLPEEGLKFMVYLQKENIIDESGMPKERFSAEFPKEGPSILRIQQVVRGDSAAYFCASSPLTSGTDTQYFGPGTRLTVL.